This T cell receptor beta chain is drawn from a study of tumor-infiltrating lymphocytes in localized non-small cell lung cancer. Looked up from germline, CDR1 is MDHEN and CDR2 is SYDVKM. V shed 2 bases and J shed 3 bases, with 2 bases lying between them. The CDR3 is 11 residues long. Study-wide results and caveats: Immunotypes IM1 and IM2 had similar TCR-derived T-cell fractions. Not all patients were TCR sequenced, owing to tissue quantity.

TCRdb's table, derived via immunoSEQ multiplex PCR, lists solely in-frame clones and lacks some. This sample has roughly 2,400 clones, with under 60% found just once. As concerns this clone: Its target is unknown.

The sequence came from a human donor with non-small cell lung cancer. Some clones in this sample may be carry-over from other donors' samples. Sequencing was performed on uninvolved lung tissue not adjacent to the tumor. J is TRBJ2-7 and V is TRBV28, with unresolved D. CDR3 in DNA: TGTGCCAGCAGTTTAGACTACGAGCAGTACTTC. Translation gives CASSLDYEQYF.